This T cell receptor (beta chain) was found in a study of T-cell reconstitution after alpha-beta-depleted transplantation in children. Unique molecular identifiers featured in how the TCRbeta library was prepared. TCRdb fed the PCR reads into MiXCR, producing one record per CDR3 protein. The profile covers some 72,000 distinct CDR3 sequences, with 6% to 8.5% appearing a single time and over 2.5% taken by the ten largest. This clonotype was recorded at least ten times. Per the germline V gene, CDR1 is SGHRS and CDR2 is YFSETQ. This CDR3 has 15 amino acids. V dropped 2 bases and J dropped 0; count of bases not matched to a gene: 4.

The receptor was isolated from a human donor who donated a stem cell graft to a child with acute lymphoblastic leukemia. The specimen was PBMCs from the stem cell graft donor, collected from the stem cell graft. J is TRBJ1-1 and V is TRBV5-1; 7 positions agree with TRBD1. CDR3 DNA sequence: TGCGCCAGCAGCTTATCAGGGGGGGTGAACACTGAAGCTTTCTTT. The encoded protein is CASSLSGGVNTEAFF.